The 8 T cell receptor beta chains in this list originate from one sample, sequenced in a study of response to subunit inactivated influenza vaccine. TCRdb passed the RT-PCR reads through MiXCR, listing each CDR3 protein once. The table shows 550,000 to 800,000 distinct CDR3 sequences, with 15% to 19% occurring only once. The specimen was PBMCs from blood, collected 11 to 12 days after vaccination. These TCRs come from a man over 45 who received an inactivated influenza vaccine.

This sequence joins TRBV5-1 and TRBJ2-2; D is possibly TRBD2 (7 bases). The germline gives CDR1 SGHRS, CDR2 YFSETQ. V dropped 3 bases and J dropped 3 bases, with 15 bases sitting between them. The CDR3 extends over 16 amino acids. The CDR3 loop is CASSSSGGRDTGELFF. The CDR3 nucleotides are TGCGCCAGCAGCTCCTCCGGGGGGCGGGACACCGGGGAGCTGTTTTTT.

The genes are TRBV2 and TRBJ2-5; D remains unclear. Trimming shortened V by 4 bases and J by 1 base, and 7 bases separated the two germline ends. The CDR3 is made up of 13 amino acids. Germline CDR1 reads SNHLY; CDR2 reads FYNNEI. CDR3 sequence (DNA): TGTGCCAGCAGTGCAGGTTTCCAAGAGACCCAGTACTTC. Its protein is CASSAGFQETQYF. Combining the CDR3 with reference TRBV2 and TRBJ2-5 gives the whole variable domain EPEVTQTPSHQVTQMGQEVILRCVPISNHLYFYWYRQILGQKVEFLVSFYNNEISEKSEIFDDQFSVERPDGSNFTLKIRSTKLEDSAMYFCASSAGFQETQYFGPGTRLLVL.

This chain uses TRBV3-1 with TRBJ1-1; possibly TRBD1 for D (5 bases). Germline CDR1 is LGHDT and CDR2 is YNNKEL (reference sequence). CDR3 length equals 12 residues. V lost 4 bases and J 11 bases, leaving 14 bases between the germline ends. The CDR3 protein is CASSPRGVLAFF. The CDR3 DNA sequence: TGTGCCAGCAGCCCTAGGGGAGTTTTGGCTTTCTTT.

The chain combines TRBV7-2 with TRBJ2-7; 12 nucleotides match TRBD2. The germline V gene has CDR1 SGHTA and CDR2 FQGNSA. The length of the CDR3 is 13 residues. V trimming: 8 bases; J trimming: 4 bases; junction bases outside the gene matches: 3. The DNA for the CDR3 is TGTGCCAGCGCCGGGACTAGCGGGTACGAGCAGTACTTC. It translates to CASAGTSGYEQYF.

The J gene is TRBJ2-7, the V gene TRBV28; 8 bases line up with TRBD1. Germline CDR1 reads MDHEN; CDR2 reads SYDVKM. Losses at the gene ends were 6 bases for V and 2 bases for J; bases not matched to a gene: 6. The CDR3 is 14 residues long. CDR3 protein: CASRNRGSTYEQYF. The DNA for the CDR3 is TGTGCCAGCAGGAACAGGGGGTCAACCTACGAGCAGTACTTC. The full variable domain, its missing parts supplied by reference TRBV28 and TRBJ2-7, is DVKVTQSSRYLVKRTGEKVFLECVQDMDHENMFWYRQDPGLGLRLIYFSYDVKMKEKGDIPEGYSVSREKKERFSLILESASTNQTSMYLCASRNRGSTYEQYFGPGTRLTVT.

The chain is built from TRBV25-1 and TRBJ2-7; 7 bases agree with TRBD2. CDR1 is MGHDK, CDR2 SYGVNS, per germline. V gave up 8 bases and J gave up 1 base; unmatched junction bases: 11. The CDR3 consists of 15 residues. The CDR3 loop is CASPPPGRKSYEQYF. The CDR3 nucleotides read TGTGCCAGCCCCCCCCCCGGGAGGAAATCCTACGAGCAGTACTTC.

This clonotype was picked up one time. This may arise from a read error, as a much more abundant clone is one base away. The DNA for the CDR3 is TGCGCCAGCAGCCCACAGCGGTCCTACGAGCAGTACTTC. It yields the protein CASSPQRSYEQYF. V is TRBV4-3 and J is TRBJ2-7; D is perhaps TRBD2 (5 bases). Trimming took off 4 bases at V and 1 base at J, with 8 bases between the two ends. Germline CDR1 and CDR2: LGHNA and YSLEER. CDR3 length equals 13 residues.

This clonotype was found a few times. The rearrangement uses TRBV4-3 and TRBJ1-1; D gene unclear. Germline CDR1 reads LGHNA; CDR2 reads YSLEER. The CDR3 sequence is 14 residues long. Trimming removed 4 bases from V and 0 bases from J, with 9 bases in between. The CDR3 DNA is TGCGCCAGCAGCCCTGCGCTAATGAACACTGAAGCTTTCTTT. It codes for CASSPALMNTEAFF.